This TCR beta chain was profiled in a study of long-term antiretroviral therapy in people with HIV. Study at large: The oldest specimens predate the 2015 immediate-ART recommendation by about a decade.

Study results and limitations: Controls exceeded HIV repertoires in CDR3 length range. Older ART regimens were possibly in use when the blood was collected between about 2004 and 2018.

With regard to this clone: The antigen is undetermined.

Assay version v3.0 of immunoSEQ was used, and it was run at survey level. Sequencing aimed to cover about 40,000-55,000 T-cell genomes per sample. Sequencing used immunoSEQ multiplex PCR; TCRdb keeps in-frame clones, though not all of them. The sample lists some 28,000 clones, more than 85% occurring once. This sample comprised unsorted PBMCs, obtained 5.3 years after starting antiretroviral therapy. The source of this sequence is a man in his fifties or sixties with HIV.

This CDR3 is CASSLVGQAEAFF. CDR3 DNA: TGCGCCAGCAGCTTGGTTGGGCAGGCTGAAGCTTTCTTT. V is TRBV5-1 and J is TRBJ1-1; D uncertain. The germline gives CDR1 SGHRS, CDR2 YFSETQ. V shed 0 bases and J shed 6 bases, with 9 bases lying between them. The CDR3 contains 13 residues.